This TCR beta chain was sequenced for a study of Graves' ophthalmopathy and Graves' hyperthyroidism. Amplification from RNA transcripts yielded the TCR beta CDR3 regions. RT-PCR in the first round used HTBI primers; a second-round multiplex PCR followed. One entry per CDR3 protein results from TCRdb running MiXCR on the multiplex PCR reads. The sample has about 740,000 distinct CDR3 sequences, approximately 40% seen once. This clonotype was recorded a few times. One end of the junction fails to match germline, which may point to a read error. Other autoimmune diseases, uncontrolled infections, pregnancy or lactation ruled patients out of participation. Clinical symptoms, serum thyroxine, TRAb, thyroid ultrasound and orbital computed tomography determined diagnosis. The CDR3 loop spans 14 amino acids. Germline V gene data show CDR1 as ENHRY and CDR2 as SYGVKD.

The rearrangement joins TRBV10-3 to TRBJ1-1; D may be TRBD1 (5 bases). Sequencing was carried out using peripheral blood. The receptor was derived from an adult man with Graves' ophthalmopathy. The CDR3 DNA reads TGTGCCAGCAGTTACGGGGGTGCGAACACTGAAGCTTTCTTT. It codes for CASSYGGANTEAFF.